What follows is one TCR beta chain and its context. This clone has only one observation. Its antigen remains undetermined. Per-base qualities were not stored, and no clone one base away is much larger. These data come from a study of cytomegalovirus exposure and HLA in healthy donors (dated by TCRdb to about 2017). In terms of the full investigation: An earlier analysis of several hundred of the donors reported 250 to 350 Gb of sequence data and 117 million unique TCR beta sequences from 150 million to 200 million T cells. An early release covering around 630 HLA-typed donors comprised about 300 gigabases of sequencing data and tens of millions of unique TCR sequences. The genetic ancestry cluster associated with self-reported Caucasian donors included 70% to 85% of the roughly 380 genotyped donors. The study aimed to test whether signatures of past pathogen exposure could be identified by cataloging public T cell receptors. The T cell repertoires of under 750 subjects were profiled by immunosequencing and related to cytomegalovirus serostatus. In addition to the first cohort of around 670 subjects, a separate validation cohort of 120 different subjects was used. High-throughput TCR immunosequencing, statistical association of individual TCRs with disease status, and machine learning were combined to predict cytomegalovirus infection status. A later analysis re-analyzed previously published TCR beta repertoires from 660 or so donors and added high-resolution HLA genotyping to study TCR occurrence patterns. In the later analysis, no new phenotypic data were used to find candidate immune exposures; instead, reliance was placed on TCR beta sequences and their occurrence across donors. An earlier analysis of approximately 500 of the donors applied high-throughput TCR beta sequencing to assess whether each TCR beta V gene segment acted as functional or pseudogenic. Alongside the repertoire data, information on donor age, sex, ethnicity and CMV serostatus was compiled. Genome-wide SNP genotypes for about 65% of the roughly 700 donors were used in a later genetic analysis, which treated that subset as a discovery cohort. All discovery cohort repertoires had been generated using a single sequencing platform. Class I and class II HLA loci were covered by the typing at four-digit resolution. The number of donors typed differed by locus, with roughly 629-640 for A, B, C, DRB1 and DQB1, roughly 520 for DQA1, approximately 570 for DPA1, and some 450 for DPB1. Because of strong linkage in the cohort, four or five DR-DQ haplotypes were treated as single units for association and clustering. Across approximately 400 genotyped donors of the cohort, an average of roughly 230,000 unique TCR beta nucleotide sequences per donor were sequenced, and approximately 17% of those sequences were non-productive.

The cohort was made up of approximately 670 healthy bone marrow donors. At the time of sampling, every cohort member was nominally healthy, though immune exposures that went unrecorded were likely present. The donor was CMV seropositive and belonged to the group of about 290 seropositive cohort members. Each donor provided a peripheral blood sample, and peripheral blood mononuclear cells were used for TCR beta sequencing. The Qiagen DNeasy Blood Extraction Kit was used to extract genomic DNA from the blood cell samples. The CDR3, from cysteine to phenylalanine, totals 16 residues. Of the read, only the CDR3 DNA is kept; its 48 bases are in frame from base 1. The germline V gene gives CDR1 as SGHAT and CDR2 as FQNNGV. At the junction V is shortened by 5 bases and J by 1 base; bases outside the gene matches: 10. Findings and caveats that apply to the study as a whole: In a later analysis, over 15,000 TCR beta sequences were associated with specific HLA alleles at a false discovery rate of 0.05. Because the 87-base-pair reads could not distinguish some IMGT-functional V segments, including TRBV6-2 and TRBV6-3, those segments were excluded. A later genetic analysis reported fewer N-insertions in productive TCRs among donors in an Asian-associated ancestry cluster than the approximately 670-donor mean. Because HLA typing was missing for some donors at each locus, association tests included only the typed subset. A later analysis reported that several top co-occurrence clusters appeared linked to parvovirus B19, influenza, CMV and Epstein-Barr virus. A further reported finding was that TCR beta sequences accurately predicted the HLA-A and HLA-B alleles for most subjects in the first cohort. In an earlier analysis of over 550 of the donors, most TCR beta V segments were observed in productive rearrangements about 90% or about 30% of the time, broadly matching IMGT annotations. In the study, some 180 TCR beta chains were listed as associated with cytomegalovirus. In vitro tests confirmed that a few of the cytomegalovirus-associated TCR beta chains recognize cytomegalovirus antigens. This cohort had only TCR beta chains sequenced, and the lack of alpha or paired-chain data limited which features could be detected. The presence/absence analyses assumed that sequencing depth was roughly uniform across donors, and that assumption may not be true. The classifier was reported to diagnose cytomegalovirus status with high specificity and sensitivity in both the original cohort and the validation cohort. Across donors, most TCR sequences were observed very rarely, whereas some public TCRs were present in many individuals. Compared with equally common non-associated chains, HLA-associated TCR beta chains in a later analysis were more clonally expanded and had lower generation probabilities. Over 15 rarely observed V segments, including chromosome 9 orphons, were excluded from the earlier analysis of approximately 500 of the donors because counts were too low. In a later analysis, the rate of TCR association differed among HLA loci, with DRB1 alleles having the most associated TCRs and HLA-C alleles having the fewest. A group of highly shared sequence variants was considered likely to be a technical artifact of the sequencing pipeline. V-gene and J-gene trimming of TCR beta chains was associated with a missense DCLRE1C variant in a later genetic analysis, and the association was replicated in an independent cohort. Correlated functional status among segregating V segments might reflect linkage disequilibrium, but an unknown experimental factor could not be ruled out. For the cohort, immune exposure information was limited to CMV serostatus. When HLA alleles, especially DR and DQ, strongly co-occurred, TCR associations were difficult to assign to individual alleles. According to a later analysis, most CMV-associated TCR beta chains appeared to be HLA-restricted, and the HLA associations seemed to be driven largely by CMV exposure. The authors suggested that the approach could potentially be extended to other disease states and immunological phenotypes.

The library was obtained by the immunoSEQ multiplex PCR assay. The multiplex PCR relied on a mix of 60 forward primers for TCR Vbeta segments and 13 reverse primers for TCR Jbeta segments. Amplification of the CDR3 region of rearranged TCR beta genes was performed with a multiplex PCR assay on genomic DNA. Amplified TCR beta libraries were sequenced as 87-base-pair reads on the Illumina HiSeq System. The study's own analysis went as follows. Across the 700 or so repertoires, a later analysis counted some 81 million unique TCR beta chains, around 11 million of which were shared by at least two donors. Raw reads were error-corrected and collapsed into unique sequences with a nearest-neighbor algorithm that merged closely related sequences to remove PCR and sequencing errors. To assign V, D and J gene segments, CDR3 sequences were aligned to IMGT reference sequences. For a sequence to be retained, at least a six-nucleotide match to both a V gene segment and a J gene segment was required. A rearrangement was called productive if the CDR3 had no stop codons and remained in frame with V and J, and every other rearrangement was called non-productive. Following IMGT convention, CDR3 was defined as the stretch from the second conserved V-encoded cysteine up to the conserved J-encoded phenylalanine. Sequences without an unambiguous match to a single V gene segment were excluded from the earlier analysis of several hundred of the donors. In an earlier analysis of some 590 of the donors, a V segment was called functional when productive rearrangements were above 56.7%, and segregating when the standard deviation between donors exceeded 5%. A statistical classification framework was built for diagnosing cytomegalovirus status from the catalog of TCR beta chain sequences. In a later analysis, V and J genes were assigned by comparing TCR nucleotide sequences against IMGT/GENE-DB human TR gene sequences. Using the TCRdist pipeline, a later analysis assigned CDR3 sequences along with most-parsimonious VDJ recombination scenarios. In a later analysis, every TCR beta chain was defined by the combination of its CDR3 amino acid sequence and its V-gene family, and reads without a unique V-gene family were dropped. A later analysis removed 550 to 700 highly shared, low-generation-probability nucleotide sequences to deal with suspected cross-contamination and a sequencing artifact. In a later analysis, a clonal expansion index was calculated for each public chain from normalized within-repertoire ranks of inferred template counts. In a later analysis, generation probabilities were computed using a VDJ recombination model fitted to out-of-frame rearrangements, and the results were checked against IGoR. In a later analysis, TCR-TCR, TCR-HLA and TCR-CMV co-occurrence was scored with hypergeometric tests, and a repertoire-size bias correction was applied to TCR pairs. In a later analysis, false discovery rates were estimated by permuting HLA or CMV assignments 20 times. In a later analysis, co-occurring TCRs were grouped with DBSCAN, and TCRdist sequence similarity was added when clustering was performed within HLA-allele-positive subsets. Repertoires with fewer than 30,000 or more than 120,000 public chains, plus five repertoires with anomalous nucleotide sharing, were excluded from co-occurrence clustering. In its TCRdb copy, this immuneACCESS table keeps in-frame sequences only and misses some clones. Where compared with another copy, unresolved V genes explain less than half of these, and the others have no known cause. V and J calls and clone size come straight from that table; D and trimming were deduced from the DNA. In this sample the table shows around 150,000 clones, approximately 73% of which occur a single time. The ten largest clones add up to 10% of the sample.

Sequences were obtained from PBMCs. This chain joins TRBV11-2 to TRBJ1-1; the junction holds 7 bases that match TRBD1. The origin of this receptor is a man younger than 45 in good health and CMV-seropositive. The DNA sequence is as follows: TGTGCCAGCAGCCTCACCGACAGGGTTTGGAACACTGAAGCTTTCTTT. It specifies CASSLTDRVWNTEAFF.